This is a list of T cell receptor beta chains from one sample in a study of blood T cell repertoires in COVID-19. Data came from immunoSEQ multiplex PCR; TCRdb stores just in-frame clones and leaves some out. The table records 160,000 or so clones, roughly 84% of them present only once. Sequencing was done on a sample of PBMCs or T cells enriched from blood (not recorded which). The receptors come from a human donor with acute COVID-19. The donor label of this sample is uncertain. Both conserved end residues are part of each CDR3. A D gene is named only where the DNA matches it firmly. Clone size is shown for a subset of rows, as once, few, many or a class of expanded clone.

TRBV6-5	14	-	TRBJ2-7	-	TGTGCCAGCAGTTACCTTAGCGGCTCCTACGAGCAGTACTTC	CASSYLSGSYEQYF
TRBV3-1/TRBV3-2	18	-	TRBJ2-7	TRBD2	TGTGCCAGCAGCCAAGACCCCGTCATGGCGGGGGGGCGGTACGAGCAGTACTTC	CASSQDPVMAGGRYEQYF
TRBV18	12	-	TRBJ1-5	-	TGTGCCAGCTCACTCTTGGCTCAGCCCCAGCATTTT	CASSLLAQPQHF
TRBV19	16	-	TRBJ2-1	TRBD2	TGTGCCAGTAGTGCACCGACTAGCGGGGTAGGGAATGAGCAGTTCTTC	CASSAPTSGVGNEQFF
TRBV7-2	16	-	TRBJ2-5	TRBD2	TGTGCCAGCAGCTTAAGGCCAGCGGGGGACCAAGAGACCCAGTACTTC	CASSLRPAGDQETQYF
TRBV12-3/TRBV12-4	13	once	TRBJ1-3	-	TGTGCCAGCAGTCTACTGCCGGACAAAGCCATATATTTT	CASSLLPDKAIYF
TRBV5-4	14	-	TRBJ2-2	-	TGTGCCAGCAGCTCCGGTTTGAACACCGGGGAGCTGTTTTTT	CASSSGLNTGELFF
TRBV23-1	18	-	TRBJ1-5	TRBD1	TGCGCCAGCAGTCAATCACAGAGGGGGCTAAAGCGCAATCAGCCCCAGCATTTT	CASSQSQRGLKRNQPQHF
TRBV30	15	-	TRBJ2-2	TRBD2	TGTGCCTTGGAAGGGACTAGCGGGAACACCGGGGAGCTGTTTTTT	CALEGTSGNTGELFF
TRBV6-2/TRBV6-3	16	once	TRBJ2-4	-	TGTGCCAGCAGCAGGGCGGGCAGTCTAGCCAAAAACATTCAGTACTTC	CASSRAGSLAKNIQYF
TRBV2	15	-	TRBJ2-3	TRBD1	TGTGCCAGCAGTGCCGGGACAGGGACGGGAGATACGCAGTATTTT	CASSAGTGTGDTQYF
TRBV27	17	-	TRBJ1-1	-	TGTGCCAGCCGTCCCTCGGCCCTTGGCCGGGTGAACACTGAAGCTTTCTTT	CASRPSALGRVNTEAFF
TRBV29-1	14	-	TRBJ2-7	-	TGCAGCGTTGATTATGGCGGTGACGCCTACGAGCAGTACTTC	CSVDYGGDAYEQYF